The 21 T cell receptor beta chains below come from one sample, sequenced in a study of shared clonotypes between healthy human individuals (TCRdb year 2020). Library preparation was by the immunoSEQ multiplex PCR assay. The source is immuneACCESS, and TCRdb retained only in-frame sequences with V and J called. Part of the clones is not carried over; for the studies checked, unresolved V genes explain less than half of this, and the remainder is unexplained. The sample profile shows about 2.3 million clones; 85% to 95% of them were found once. The biggest ten clones account for approximately 0.41% of the sample. The source material was naive CD4+ T cells from PBMCs. This sample's cell subset or site label indicates: CD45RA+ positively selected. The receptors here all came from a man in his late teens or twenties in good health. Some clones in this sample may be carry-over from other donors' samples.

The chain carries TRBV7-6 and TRBJ1-1; TRBD1 matches 10 bases. Trimming cost V 5 bases and J 3 bases; bases outside gene matches: 12. The CDR3 runs to 17 residues. From germline, CDR1 is SGHVS and CDR2 FNYEAQ. The CDR3 sequence: CASSLGQGGRSDTEAFF. As DNA, the CDR3 is TGTGCCAGCAGCCTCGGACAGGGGGGGAGATCGGACACTGAAGCTTTCTTT.

The chain is built from TRBV28 and TRBJ2-7; D gene uncertain. V lost 6 bases to trimming and J lost 2 bases, with 17 bases between them. Germline values: CDR1 MDHEN, CDR2 SYDVKM. The CDR3 is made up of 15 amino acids. CDR3 DNA: TGTGCCAGCAGCCCTCTTTTCCCCCAGGCCTACGAGCAGTACTTC. Its protein product is CASSPLFPQAYEQYF.

V gene TRBV5-5 combines with J gene TRBJ2-5; D uncertain. CDR1 is SGHKS and CDR2 is YYEKEE in the germline V gene (reference sequence). CDR3 length: 12 amino acids. Trimming cost V 8 bases and J 2 bases, with 10 bases left between them. As DNA, the CDR3 is TGTGCCAGTGGGTCCATACAAGAGACCCAGTACTTC. This gives the protein CASGSIQETQYF.

The chain employs TRBV2 and TRBJ2-2; D not certain. The CDR3 totals 13 residues. Germline CDR1 and CDR2: SNHLY and FYNNEI. Trimming removed 6 bases at V and 3 bases at J, with 8 bases between. CDR3 in DNA: TGTGCCAGCAGCCCCGACTACACCGGGGAGCTGTTTTTT. It is translated as CASSPDYTGELFF.

The chain combines TRBV28 with TRBJ2-6; TRBD1 agrees at 7 bases. J lost 2 bases, V lost 5 bases, and 6 bases had no gene match. The CDR3 sequence is 16 residues long. Germline V gives CDR1 MDHEN, CDR2 SYDVKM. The CDR3, as DNA: TGTGCCAGCAGTGTTCCACAGGGGACTGGGGCCAACGTCCTGACTTTC. Protein sequence: CASSVPQGTGANVLTF.

Concerning this clone: Other DNA variants within this sample encode the same CDR3. V usage is TRBV6-6 and J usage is TRBJ2-5; TRBD1 aligns across 7 bases. Trimming removed 2 bases from V and 2 bases from J; junction bases left unmatched: 2. The CDR3 is 14 amino acids. CDR1 and CDR2 from the germline V gene are MNHNY and SVGAGI (reference sequence). Here the CDR3 reads CASSYRGPQETQYF. Here the CDR3 DNA reads TGTGCCAGCAGTTACAGGGGGCCTCAAGAGACCCAGTACTTC.

Points on this clone: Other DNA sequences of this sample code for an identical CDR3. The gene calls are TRBV27 and TRBJ2-7; D tentatively fits TRBD1 or TRBD2 (5 bases each). V gave up 1 base and J gave up 4 bases, with 8 bases separating them. Germline CDR1 is MNHEY and CDR2 is SMNVEV (reference sequence). The CDR3 spans 13 residues. DNA of the CDR3: TGTGCCAGCAGTTTATATGGGGGTTACGAGCAGTACTTC. Protein: CASSLYGGYEQYF.

The chain is built from TRBV5-1 and TRBJ2-3; 16 bases align to TRBD2. This CDR3 is built from 20 residues. V lost 0 bases to trimming and J lost 7 bases; unmatched junction nucleotides: 14. Germline CDR1 reads SGHRS; CDR2 reads YFSETQ. The CDR3 bases are TGCGCCAGCAGCTTGGGTCCCCCCGGGACTAGCGGGAGGGAGCGGAATACGCAGTATTTT. Residues: CASSLGPPGTSGRERNTQYF.

The CDR3 loop is CASSGSVGPNYGYTF. The CDR3 nucleotides read TGTGCCAGCAGCGGGTCGGTAGGGCCCAACTATGGCTACACCTTC. V usage is TRBV11-2 and J usage is TRBJ1-2; D not certain. The germline V and J ends were trimmed by 5 bases and 2 bases, with 15 bases remaining between them. The CDR3 runs to 15 residues. In germline, CDR1 is SGHAT, CDR2 FQNNGV.

The V call is TRBV7-9, the J call TRBJ1-6; D is undetermined. The V end lost 5 bases, the J end lost 8 bases, and 13 bases lay between the germline ends. Germline CDR1 SEHNR, CDR2 FQNEAQ (reference sequence). There are 14 residues in the CDR3. The CDR3 DNA sequence: TGTGCCAGCAGCCCGGGCCGGGTAGATTCACCCCTCCACTTT. Amino acids: CASSPGRVDSPLHF.

CDR3 sequence: CASSLSHRTDTQYF. CDR3 nucleotide sequence: TGTGCCAGCAGCTTATCCCACAGGACAGATACGCAGTATTTT. The J gene is TRBJ2-3, the V gene TRBV11-3; the D gene is possibly TRBD1 (5 bases). V was clipped by 2 bases and J by 3 bases, with 9 bases between them. This CDR3 spans 14 amino acids. Per germline, CDR1 SGHNT and CDR2 YENEEA.

CDR3 DNA sequence: TGTGCCAGCAGTCCCACCCTTTACGAGCAGTACTTC. This sequence encodes CASSPTLYEQYF. This chain joins TRBV6-5 and TRBJ2-7; D is unresolved. Looked up from germline, CDR1 is MNHEY and CDR2 is SVGAGI. The V gene lost 5 bases and the J gene lost 4 bases, with 9 bases spanning the gap. This CDR3 spans 12 amino acids.

J is TRBJ2-7 and V is TRBV30; D remains unclear. There are 13 residues in the CDR3. V was pared by 4 bases and J by 1 base, with 11 bases between. Germline values: CDR1 GTSNPN, CDR2 SVGIG (reference sequence). The CDR3 coding sequence is TGTGCCTGGATTGATACCACTTCCTACGAGCAGTACTTC. This gives the protein CAWIDTTSYEQYF.

The chain is built from TRBV6-1 and TRBJ2-3; D possibly corresponds to TRBD1 (5 bases). The CDR3 runs to 14 residues. Germline CDR1 MNHNS, CDR2 SASEGT. The CDR3 protein is CACRQPRSTDTQYF. The CDR3, as DNA: TGTGCTTGCAGACAGCCCCGGAGCACAGATACGCAGTATTTT.

This clone occurred once. V usage is TRBV5-5 and J usage is TRBJ1-5, with D unclear. V lost 0 bases and J lost 5, with 9 bases in between. The CDR3 covers 14 residues. The V gene's germline CDR1 is SGHKS and CDR2 YYEKEE (reference sequence). Written as DNA, the CDR3 is TGTGCCAGCAGCTTGGTTGGCCTGTATCAGCCCCAGCATTTT. Amino acids: CASSLVGLYQPQHF.

This chain connects TRBV28 to TRBJ2-1; 9 bases match TRBD2. CDR3 length: 15 amino acids. Germline V gene data show CDR1 as MDHEN and CDR2 as SYDVKM. The V and J ends lost 6 bases and 7 bases, in that order; junction bases with no gene match: 10. The DNA for the CDR3 is TGTGCCAGCAGCCCGGCGGGACTAGCTGGAAATGAGCAGTTCTTC. As protein: CASSPAGLAGNEQFF.

The V call is TRBV27, the J call TRBJ2-1; perhaps D is TRBD1 or TRBD2 (5 bases each). Germline V CDR1 and CDR2: MNHEY, SMNVEV (reference sequence). The CDR3 covers 16 residues. V lost 7 bases, J lost 0 bases, and 16 bases lay in between. The CDR3 bases are TGTGCCAGCAAACCCGCGGGTGGGACCTCCTACAATGAGCAGTTCTTC. Translated: CASKPAGGTSYNEQFF.

This clone has just a few counts. Other DNA sequences in the same sample also yield this CDR3. The chain employs TRBV5-1 and TRBJ1-1, with unresolved D. CDR1 and CDR2 (germline): SGHRS, YFSETQ. V lost 4 bases and J 0 bases, leaving 7 bases between the germline ends. This CDR3 contains 13 residues. This CDR3 is CASSPQMNTEAFF. Written as DNA, the CDR3 is TGCGCCAGCAGCCCCCAGATGAACACTGAAGCTTTCTTT. The entire variable domain, with the rest obtained from reference TRBV5-1 and TRBJ1-1, is as follows: KAGVTQTPRYLIKTRGQQVTLSCSPISGHRSVSWYQQTPGQGLQFLFEYFSETQRNKGNFPGRFSGRQFSNSRSEMNVSTLELGDSALYLCASSPQMNTEAFFGQGTRLTVV.

The V gene is TRBV18, the J gene TRBJ1-2; perhaps TRBD1 as D (6 bases). The CDR3 extends over 14 amino acids. The V end was cut by 2 bases, the J end by 4 bases, with 11 bases between. CDR1 is KGHSH and CDR2 is LQKENI in the germline V gene. The CDR3, as DNA: TGTGCCAGCTCACCAGCGGGGGGCAGCTATGGCTACACCTTC. Translated, it gives CASSPAGGSYGYTF.

The chain couples TRBV7-8 to TRBJ2-1; TRBD2 is a possible D gene (5 bases). This CDR3 is built from 14 residues. The germline V gene encodes CDR1 SGHVS and CDR2 FQNEAQ. The V gene lost 2 bases and the J gene lost 5 bases, with 10 bases spanning the gap. CDR3 sequence: CASSLIGRDNEQFF. CDR3 coding DNA: TGTGCCAGCAGCTTAATTGGGCGGGACAATGAGCAGTTCTTC.

The chain is built from TRBV19 and TRBJ2-7, with D maybe TRBD2 (6 bases). Trimming removed 5 bases from V and 6 bases from J, with 17 bases in between. Germline V gives CDR1 LNHDA, CDR2 SQIVND (reference sequence). CDR3 length: 14 amino acids. In nucleotides, the CDR3 is TGTGCCAGTAGTTTCAGCGGAGGGAGAACCGAGCAGTACTTC. It is translated as CASSFSGGRTEQYF.